This is a list of T cell receptor beta chains from one sample in a study of PD-L1 blockade in urothelial cancer. Sequenced by immunoSEQ multiplex PCR; TCRdb stores in-frame clones only, minus some. The data contain 20,000 to 30,000 clones, around 88% of them singletons. Here the sequenced sample was PBMCs, taken around atezolizumab (anti-PD-L1) treatment. The receptors were sampled from a man aged 55-75 years with urothelial cancer. Both conserved end residues are part of each CDR3. Each record gives: D gene, clone size, J gene, V gene, CDR3 DNA, CDR3 protein. D genes are given only for firm matches. Clone size is not always given. Where it is, it says once, few, many or a class for expanded clones.

NA | NA | TRBJ1-1 | TRBV30 | TGTGCCTGGAGTGTACGAAGGGCGCGGGTCGCTGAAGCTTTCTTT | CAWSVRRARVAEAFF
NA | NA | TRBJ2-3 | TRBV7-9 | TGTGCCAGCAGCTCCGTCACAGATACGCAGTATTTT | CASSSVTDTQYF
NA | NA | TRBJ1-1 | TRBV19 | TGTGCCAGTAGTAGACAGGTCGGCACTGAAGCTTTCTTT | CASSRQVGTEAFF
NA | NA | TRBJ2-7 | TRBV5-4 | TGTGCCAGCAGCTTGGGTAACTCCTACGAGCAGTACTTC | CASSLGNSYEQYF
NA | once | TRBJ2-5 | TRBV2 | TGTGCCAGCACTATCTTCCCTAGAGAGACCCAGTACTTC | CASTIFPRETQYF
TRBD1 | NA | TRBJ2-1 | TRBV7-9 | TGTGCCAGCAGCTTCGCAGGGGGAAATGAGCAGTTCTTC | CASSFAGGNEQFF
TRBD1 | NA | TRBJ2-1 | TRBV7-6 | TGTGCCAGCAGCCCCGACAGGGAGTCCTACAATGAGCAGTTCTTC | CASSPDRESYNEQFF
TRBD1 | few | TRBJ1-2 | TRBV19 | TGTGCCAGTAGCCCCAGAGGACAGGAGAGAAACTATGGCTACACCTTC | CASSPRGQERNYGYTF
NA | NA | TRBJ1-1 | TRBV4-1 | TGCGCCAGCAGCATAAGACAGAACACTGAAGCTTTCTTT | CASSIRQNTEAFF
TRBD1 | NA | TRBJ2-2 | TRBV5-1 | TGCGCCAGCAGCCGGGACAGTCCTACCGGGGAGCTGTTTTTT | CASSRDSPTGELFF
TRBD2 | NA | TRBJ2-1 | TRBV7-8 | TGTGCCAGCAGCCCGGGACTAGCGGGGGGAAACTCCTACAATGAGCAGTTCTTC | CASSPGLAGGNSYNEQFF
TRBD2 | few | TRBJ2-2 | TRBV7-3 | TGTGCCAGCAGCTGGGGAGGGACCGGGGAGCTGTTTTTT | CASSWGGTGELFF
TRBD1 | NA | TRBJ1-2 | TRBV28 | TGTGCCAGCAGTTTTTCAGGACAGGGGGTACCTAACTATGGCTACACCTTC | CASSFSGQGVPNYGYTF
TRBD2 | few | TRBJ2-1 | TRBV2 | TGTGCCAGCAGTATGGGAGAGCGGGGTGACTACAATGAGCAGTTCTTC | CASSMGERGDYNEQFF
TRBD2 | NA | TRBJ2-7 | TRBV7-2 | TGTGCCAGCAGCGGAAGTAGCGGGGGGGGGTACGAGCAGTACTTC | CASSGSSGGGYEQYF
NA | NA | TRBJ1-4 | TRBV15 | TGTGCCACCAGCGAAACTACGGGGGCTAATGAAAAACTGTTTTTT | CATSETTGANEKLFF
TRBD2 | NA | TRBJ2-7 | TRBV4-1 | TGCGCCAGCAGCCAAGCTGGTCCGACGGCAGCGGGGGGCTACGAGCAGTACTTC | CASSQAGPTAAGGYEQYF
NA | NA | TRBJ2-2 | TRBV28 | TGTGCCAGCAGCCCCCCGACCGGGGAGCTGTTTTTT | CASSPPTGELFF
NA | NA | TRBJ2-1 | TRBV19 | TGTGCCAGTAGTATTGTCTTAAGGGGGACCTACAATGAGCAGTTCTTC | CASSIVLRGTYNEQFF
TRBD2 | NA | TRBJ2-1 | TRBV4-1 | TGCGCCAGCAGCCAAGAGTTGGGACTAGCGGGCGCCCCAGGGGAGCAGTTCTTC | CASSQELGLAGAPGEQFF
NA | NA | TRBJ2-6 | TRBV2 | TGTGCCAGCAGGCGGGACTCTGGGGCCAACGTCCTGACTTTC | CASRRDSGANVLTF
NA | NA | TRBJ1-2 | TRBV6-5 | TGTGCCAGCAGCAAAACGCAGGGAATTCAGTCTGGCTACACCTTC | CASSKTQGIQSGYTF
NA | NA | TRBJ1-1 | TRBV5-1 | TGCGCCAGCAGCCCTGGACACATGAACACTGAAGCTTTCTTT | CASSPGHMNTEAFF
NA | NA | TRBJ1-6 | TRBV11-1 | TGTGCCAGCAGCTTATCGGGTAATTCACCCCTCCACTTT | CASSLSGNSPLHF
NA | NA | TRBJ2-7 | TRBV18 | TGTGCCAGCTCACCACTGCGTACAGCTCGCTCCTACGAGCAGTACTTC | CASSPLRTARSYEQYF
NA | once | TRBJ1-6 | TRBV5-1 | TGCGCCAGCAGCTTGACGGTGACCTATAATTCACCCCTCCACTTT | CASSLTVTYNSPLHF
NA | NA | TRBJ2-3 | TRBV30 | TGTGCCTGGAGTCTGAGGCAGGGCGGAGATACGCAGTATTTT | CAWSLRQGGDTQYF
TRBD1 | few | TRBJ1-5 | TRBV18 | TGTGCCAGCACGACAGGGAAAGACCAGCCCCAGCATTTT | CASTTGKDQPQHF
NA | once | TRBJ1-1 | TRBV10-2 | TGCGCCAGCAGTGAGTCGAGGCACACTGAAGCTTTCTTT | CASSESRHTEAFF
TRBD1 | few | TRBJ1-2 | TRBV5-1 | TGCGCCAGCAGCCTCCCCGGGACAGGGGAAAACTATGGCTACACCTTC | CASSLPGTGENYGYTF
TRBD2 | NA | TRBJ2-3 | TRBV5-1 | TGCGCCAGCAAACTTAGCGGGAGCCGCACAGATACGCAGTATTTT | CASKLSGSRTDTQYF
NA | NA | TRBJ1-2 | TRBV5-5 | TGTGCCAGCAGCTGGACAGCAGCTTATGGCTACACCTTC | CASSWTAAYGYTF
NA | once | TRBJ1-2 | TRBV6-1 | TGTGCCAGCAGGGAGGCTACAGGGAATAACTATGGCTACACCTTC | CASREATGNNYGYTF
TRBD1 | NA | TRBJ2-3 | TRBV5-4 | TGTGCCAGCAGCTTGGCACCGGGACAGGGAACAGATACGCAGTATTTT | CASSLAPGQGTDTQYF
NA | NA | TRBJ1-4 | TRBV6-6 | TGTGCCAGCACCCCACAAGCAACTAATGAAAAACTGTTTTTT | CASTPQATNEKLFF
TRBD1 | once | TRBJ1-1 | TRBV4-3 | TGCGCCAGCAGCCAAAACAGGGGGCAAAACACTGAAGCTTTCTTT | CASSQNRGQNTEAFF
NA | NA | TRBJ2-7 | TRBV7-2 | TGTGCCAGCAGCTTAAGTCAGGGGTACGAGCAGTACTTC | CASSLSQGYEQYF
NA | NA | TRBJ2-6 | TRBV19 | TGTGCCAGTAGTATAGGGCCGGGGGTCCTGACTTTC | CASSIGPGVLTF
NA | many | TRBJ1-4 | TRBV19 | TGTGCCAGTAGACAGAGAGGGACTAATGAAAAACTGTTTTTT | CASRQRGTNEKLFF
NA | few | TRBJ2-7 | TRBV29-1 | TGCAGCGTAGCAGGGGGGTCGAGCTCCTACGAGCAGTACTTC | CSVAGGSSSYEQYF
TRBD2 | NA | TRBJ2-2 | TRBV9 | TGTGCCAGCAGCGCCCGCCTTCGAGCGGGGGAGACCGGGGAGCTGTTTTTT | CASSARLRAGETGELFF
NA | NA | TRBJ1-3 | TRBV2 | TGTGCCAGCAAGGGGTCTAACTCTGGAAACACCATATATTTT | CASKGSNSGNTIYF
TRBD2 | NA | TRBJ2-2 | TRBV7-7 | TGTGCTAGCAGCGCAACCTCGCCGGGACTAGCGACCGGGGAGCTGTTTTTT | CASSATSPGLATGELFF
NA | NA | TRBJ2-2 | TRBV7-9 | TGTGCCAGCAGCTTAGCGCAGGGTAACACCGGGGAGCTGTTTTTT | CASSLAQGNTGELFF
NA | once | TRBJ2-7 | TRBV27 | TGTGCCAGCCATGGCCTGGTCGGAGTCGAGCAGTACTTC | CASHGLVGVEQYF
NA | NA | TRBJ2-5 | TRBV6-5 | TGTGCCAGCAGTTACACCGGAGAAGAGACCCAGTACTTC | CASSYTGEETQYF
TRBD1 | once | TRBJ1-6 | TRBV30 | TGTGCCTGGGGGACAGGGTTAAATTCACCCCTCCACTTT | CAWGTGLNSPLHF
TRBD2 | NA | TRBJ2-3 | TRBV4-3 | TGCGCCAGCAGCCAAGATGAGGCGACTAGCGGCCTCTCTAGCACAGATACGCAGTATTTT | CASSQDEATSGLSSTDTQYF
NA | NA | TRBJ2-1 | TRBV5-6 | TGTGCCAGCAGCTTCGACGAGGAGTCCATTTACAATGAGCAGTTCTTC | CASSFDEESIYNEQFF
NA | NA | TRBJ2-3 | TRBV5-1 | TGCGCCAGCAGCGCCATCGACAGTACAGATACGCAGTATTTT | CASSAIDSTDTQYF
TRBD1 | NA | TRBJ1-3 | TRBV15 | TGTGCCACCAGCGAGGGACAGAGCTCTGGAAACACCATATATTTT | CATSEGQSSGNTIYF
TRBD1 | NA | TRBJ2-2 | TRBV6-4 | TGTGCCAGCAGTCCAAGGACAGGCGCGAACACCGGGGAGCTGTTTTTT | CASSPRTGANTGELFF
NA | NA | TRBJ1-2 | TRBV19 | TGTGCCAGTAGTATACAGGGAGGCTATGGCTACACCTTC | CASSIQGGYGYTF